The 21 T cell receptor beta chains reported below all come from one sample, sequenced in a study of blood T cell repertoires in COVID-19 (dated by TCRdb to 2018 to 2021). Receptors were amplified or captured by the immunoSEQ multiplex PCR assay. Drawn from immuneACCESS, this table holds only the in-frame rearrangements with V and J called that TCRdb kept. Clones are partly lost; checked studies trace under half to an unresolved V gene and leave the rest unexplained. In this sample the table shows under 150,000 clones, around 84% of which occur a single time. Approximately 40% of the sample comes from the top ten. Sequenced input: peripheral blood. The receptor source for this set is a human donor in a cohort sampled during active COVID-19.

J is TRBJ1-1 and V is TRBV6-5; 8 bases match TRBD1. Germline V gene lookup returns CDR1 MNHEY and CDR2 SVGAGI. The CDR3 runs 14 residues. The junction had 0 bases not matched to a gene; V was cut back by 2 bases and J by 1 base. Here the CDR3 reads CASSYDRGNTEAFF. CDR3 nucleotides: TGTGCCAGCAGTTACGACAGGGGGAACACTGAAGCTTTCTTT.

This clone was seen only a few times. The chain links TRBV9 to TRBJ1-2; D perhaps matches TRBD1 (5 bases). V lost 2 bases and J lost 0, with 8 bases in between. CDR3 length equals 14 residues. Germline lookup yields CDR1 SGDLS and CDR2 YYNGEE. In nucleotides, the CDR3 is TGTGCCAGCAGCGTGGGGCGTACTAACTATGGCTACACCTTC. It codes for CASSVGRTNYGYTF.

The genes are TRBV5-1 and TRBJ1-5; D is possibly TRBD1 (6 bases). V was clipped by 0 bases and J by 4 bases, with 11 bases between them. Germline CDR1 reads SGHRS; CDR2 reads YFSETQ. This CDR3 has 15 amino acids. The CDR3 DNA sequence: TGCGCCAGCAGCTTGGATGGGGGCCGGAATCAGCCCCAGCATTTT. This codes for CASSLDGGRNQPQHF.

This clone showed up just a few times. Other nucleotide sequences from this sample produce the same CDR3. The V call is TRBV11-3, the J call TRBJ2-7, with TRBD2 identical over 7 bases. The junction had 2 bases not matched to a gene; V was cut back by 5 bases and J by 4 bases. The CDR3 is 12 amino acids. The germline CDR1 and CDR2 sequences are SGHNT and YENEEA. The CDR3 coding sequence is TGTGCCAGCAGCCCGCGGGGGTACGAGCAGTACTTC. Protein sequence: CASSPRGYEQYF.

This rearrangement joins TRBV21-1 to TRBJ1-3; the D call in the table, TRBD1, was not verified against the DNA. TRBV21-1 is classified as a pseudogene. The CDR3 spans 16 residues. The chain's CDR3 is CASSNRDTTSGNTIYF. The CDR3, as DNA: TGTGCCAGCAGCAATCGGGACACCACCTCTGGAAACACCATATATTTT.

The rearrangement uses TRBV3-1 (or the pseudogene TRBV3-2) and TRBJ2-7; TRBD1 matches 7 bases. The J segment lost 6 bases and the V segment lost 2 bases, leaving 7 bases of the junction unmatched. Per the germline V gene, CDR1 is LGHDT and CDR2 is YNNKEL (reference sequence). CDR3 length equals 14 residues. CDR3 sequence reads: CASSQPDRDREQYF. The DNA of the CDR3 is TGTGCCAGCAGCCAACCCGACAGGGATCGCGAGCAGTACTTC.

This chain uses TRBV18 with TRBJ2-6, with D perhaps TRBD1 (5 bases). V shed 2 bases and J shed 2 bases, with 7 bases lying between them. This CDR3 comprises 15 residues. Germline V gene sequence: CDR1 KGHSH, CDR2 LQKENI. The CDR3 coding sequence is TGTGCCAGCTCACCATCGACAGCTGGGGCCAACGTCCTGACTTTC. Translated: CASSPSTAGANVLTF. Drawing the rest from reference TRBV18 and TRBJ2-6, the complete variable domain is NAGVMQNPRHLVRRRGQEARLRCSPMKGHSHVYWYRQLPEEGLKFMVYLQKENIIDESGMPKERFSAEFPKEGPSILRIQQVVRGDSAAYFCASSPSTAGANVLTFGAGSRLTVL.

J is TRBJ2-6 and V is TRBV19; no clear D. V lost 6 bases, J lost 0 bases, and 6 bases lay in between. The CDR3 extends over 14 amino acids. Germline values: CDR1 LNHDA, CDR2 SQIVND (reference sequence). CDR3 sequence reads: CASRWHSGANVLTF. Written as DNA, the CDR3 is TGTGCCAGTAGGTGGCACTCTGGGGCCAACGTCCTGACTTTC.

In DNA form, the CDR3 reads TGTGCCAGCAGTTCAGGGGGCCCCTACAATGAGCAGTTCTTC. It codes for CASSSGGPYNEQFF. The gene calls are TRBV6-5 and TRBJ2-1; 8 bases map to TRBD1. J gave up 2 bases and V 4 bases, and 1 base lay outside the gene matches. This CDR3 contains 14 residues. CDR1 and CDR2 (germline): MNHEY, SVGAGI.

V usage is TRBV28 and J usage is TRBJ2-6; 11 nucleotides align to TRBD1. The CDR3 totals 19 residues. V was clipped by 10 bases and J by 0 bases; unmatched bases: 14. Germline CDR1 reads MDHEN; CDR2 reads SYDVKM. Written as DNA, the CDR3 is TGTGCCACCGCCGCGGCACCGGGACAGGGGGACTCTGGGGCCAACGTCCTGACTTTC. Encoded protein: CATAAAPGQGDSGANVLTF.

The chain joins TRBV13 to TRBJ2-7; no clear D gene. The V end lost 0 bases, the J end lost 6 bases, and 9 bases lay between the germline ends. The CDR3 consists of 13 residues. CDR1 and CDR2 from the germline V gene are PRHDT and FYEKMQ (reference sequence). This CDR3 is CASSLGRGREQYF. The CDR3 bases are TGTGCCAGCAGCTTAGGCCGAGGCCGCGAGCAGTACTTC.

The chain links TRBV10-3 to TRBJ2-1, with TRBD2 identical over 7 bases. V was clipped by 3 bases and J by 2 bases; unmatched bases: 1. Germline CDR1 is ENHRY and CDR2 is SYGVKD. CDR3 size: 14 residues. The CDR3 loop is CAISDRGAYNEQFF. CDR3 nucleotides: TGTGCCATCAGTGATCGGGGGGCCTACAATGAGCAGTTCTTC.

The CDR3 here is CASSQDLGPRGYTF. CDR3 bases: TGCGCCAGCAGCCAAGATCTAGGCCCCAGAGGCTACACCTTC. V gene TRBV4-3 combines with J gene TRBJ1-2; D is uncertain. The CDR3 extends over 14 amino acids. Per the germline V gene, CDR1 is LGHNA and CDR2 is YSLEER. V was trimmed by 0 bases and J by 8 bases, leaving 13 bases between them.

This clone was recorded once. This CDR3 is CASSLFAEVWTEAFF. CDR3 in DNA: TGTGCCAGCAGCTTGTTTGCCGAGGTTTGGACTGAAGCTTTCTTT. The gene calls are TRBV5-6 and TRBJ1-1, with D unresolved. Trimming left V 1 base short and J 5 bases short, with 15 bases between. The CDR3 runs 15 residues. The germline V gene encodes CDR1 SGHDT and CDR2 YYEEEE.

V is TRBV5-4 and J is TRBJ2-7, with 8 bases lining up with TRBD1. Unmatched junction bases numbered 6, after V lost 3 bases and J lost 4 bases. Germline values: CDR1 SGHNT, CDR2 YYREEE (reference sequence). The CDR3 consists of 14 residues. CDR3 nucleotides: TGTGCCAGCAGCTCGACAGGGGACAGATACGAGCAGTACTTC. This sequence encodes CASSSTGDRYEQYF.

This rearrangement joins TRBV29-1 to TRBJ1-2; D is unresolved. V was trimmed by 4 bases and J by 8 bases, leaving 11 bases between them. Germline V gene data show CDR1 as SQVTM and CDR2 as ANQGSEA. CDR3 length equals 11 residues. The CDR3 DNA is TGCAGCGTTGTGTGGTCAGGCGGCTACACCTTC. It encodes CSVVWSGGYTF. The full variable domain, completed using reference TRBV29-1 and TRBJ1-2, is SAVISQKPSRDICQRGTSLTIQCQVDSQVTMMFWYRQQPGQSLTLIATANQGSEATYESGFVIDKFPISRPNLTFSTLTVSNMSPEDSSIYLCSVVWSGGYTFGSGTRLTVV.

This chain connects TRBV5-1 to TRBJ1-1; 7 bases are a match to TRBD1. In germline, CDR1 is SGHRS, CDR2 YFSETQ. V gave up 4 bases and J gave up 1 base; unmatched junction bases: 10. This CDR3 comprises 16 residues. The CDR3 sequence is CASSIGTARGNTEAFF. The CDR3 DNA reads as TGCGCCAGCAGCATAGGGACAGCGCGCGGGAACACTGAAGCTTTCTTT.

CDR3 sequence: CASSSIAGGTDTQYF. The CDR3 region has the DNA TGTGCCAGCAGCTCTATAGCGGGAGGCACAGATACGCAGTATTTT. This chain uses TRBV7-2 with TRBJ2-3, with TRBD2 identical over 9 bases. V shed 4 bases and J 1 base; nucleotides not matched to a gene: 3. The CDR3 length is 15 residues. Per germline, CDR1 SGHTA and CDR2 FQGNSA.

This CDR3 is CASSRTGEDTEAFF. DNA of the CDR3: TGTGCCAGCAGTCGAACAGGGGAGGACACTGAAGCTTTCTTT. The J gene is TRBJ1-1, the V gene TRBV7-9; the match to TRBD1 covers 7 bases. Looked up from germline, CDR1 is SEHNR and CDR2 is FQNEAQ (reference sequence). This CDR3 spans 14 amino acids. With 6 bases clipped from V and 3 bases from J, the junction kept 7 bases outside the gene matches.

The DNA of the CDR3 is TGTGCCAGCAGTGACGATAGTAGCAGCACAGATACGCAGTATTTT. The encoded protein is CASSDDSSSTDTQYF. This chain connects TRBV6-4 to TRBJ2-3, with D uncertain. The germline gives CDR1 MRHNA, CDR2 SNTAGT. The CDR3 has 15 amino acids. The V and J ends lost 2 bases and 0 bases respectively, with 9 bases between them.

This chain uses TRBV5-1 with TRBJ1-1; D is undetermined. Germline-derived CDR1 and CDR2 are SGHRS and YFSETQ. The CDR3 contains 14 residues. Deletions cut 5 bases from V and 5 bases from J, with 16 bases between. The CDR3 is CASRQNGVYTEAFF. CDR3 sequence (DNA): TGCGCCAGCAGGCAGAACGGGGTTTATACTGAAGCTTTCTTT. Drawing the rest from reference TRBV5-1 and TRBJ1-1, the complete variable domain is KAGVTQTPRYLIKTRGQQVTLSCSPISGHRSVSWYQQTPGQGLQFLFEYFSETQRNKGNFPGRFSGRQFSNSRSEMNVSTLELGDSALYLCASRQNGVYTEAFFGQGTRLTVV.